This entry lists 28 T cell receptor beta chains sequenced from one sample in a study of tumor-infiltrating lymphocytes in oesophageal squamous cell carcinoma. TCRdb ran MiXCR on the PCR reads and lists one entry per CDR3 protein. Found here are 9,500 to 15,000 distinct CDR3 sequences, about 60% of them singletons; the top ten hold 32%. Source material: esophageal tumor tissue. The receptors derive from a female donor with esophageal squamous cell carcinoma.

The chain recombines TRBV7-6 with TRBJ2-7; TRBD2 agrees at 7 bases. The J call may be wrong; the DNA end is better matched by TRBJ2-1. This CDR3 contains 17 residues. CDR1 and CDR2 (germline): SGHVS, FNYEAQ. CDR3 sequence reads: CASSHDIGGSSYNEQFF. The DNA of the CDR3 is TGTGCCAGCAGCCACGATATCGGCGGGAGCTCCTACAATGAGCAGTTCTTC.

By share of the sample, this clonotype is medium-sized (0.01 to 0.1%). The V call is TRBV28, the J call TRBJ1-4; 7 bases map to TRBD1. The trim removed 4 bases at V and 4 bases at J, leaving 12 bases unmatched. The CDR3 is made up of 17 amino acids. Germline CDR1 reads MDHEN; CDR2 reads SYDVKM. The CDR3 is CASSSNFKGADNEKLFF. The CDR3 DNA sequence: TGTGCCAGCAGTTCCAATTTTAAGGGGGCAGATAATGAAAAACTGTTTTTT.

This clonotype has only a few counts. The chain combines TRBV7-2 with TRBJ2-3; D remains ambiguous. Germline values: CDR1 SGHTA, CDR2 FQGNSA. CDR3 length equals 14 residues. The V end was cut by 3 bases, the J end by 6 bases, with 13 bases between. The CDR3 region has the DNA TGTGCCAGCAGCTTCCGTCCGAACCACGATACGCAGTATTTT. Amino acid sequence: CASSFRPNHDTQYF.

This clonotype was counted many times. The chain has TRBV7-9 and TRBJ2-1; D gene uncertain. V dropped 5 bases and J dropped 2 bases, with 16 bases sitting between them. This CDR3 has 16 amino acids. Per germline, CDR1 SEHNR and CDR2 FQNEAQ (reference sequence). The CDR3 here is CASSRLGQLTYNEQFF. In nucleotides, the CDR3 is TGTGCCAGCAGCCGCCTAGGGCAGCTGACCTACAATGAGCAGTTCTTC.

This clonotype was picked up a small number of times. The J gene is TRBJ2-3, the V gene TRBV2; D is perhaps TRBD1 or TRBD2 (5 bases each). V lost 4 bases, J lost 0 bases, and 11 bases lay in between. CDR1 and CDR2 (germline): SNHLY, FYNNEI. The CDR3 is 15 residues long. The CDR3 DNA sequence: TGTGCCAGCAGTGGTGGGACGGCTAGCACAGATACGCAGTATTTT. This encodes CASSGGTASTDTQYF.

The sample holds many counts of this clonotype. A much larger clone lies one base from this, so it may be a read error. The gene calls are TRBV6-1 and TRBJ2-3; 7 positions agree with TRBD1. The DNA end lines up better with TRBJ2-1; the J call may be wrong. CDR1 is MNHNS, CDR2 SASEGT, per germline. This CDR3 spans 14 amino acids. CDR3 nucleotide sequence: TGTGCCAGCAGTACCGGGACAGTCTCCTACGAGCAGTTCTTC. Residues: CASSTGTVSYEQFF.

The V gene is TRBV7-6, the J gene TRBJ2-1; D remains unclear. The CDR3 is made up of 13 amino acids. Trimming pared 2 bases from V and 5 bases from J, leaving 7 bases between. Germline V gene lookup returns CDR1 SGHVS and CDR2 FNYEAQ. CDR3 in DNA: TGTGCCAGCAGCTTATACTCTGACAATGAGCAGTTCTTC. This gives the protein CASSLYSDNEQFF.

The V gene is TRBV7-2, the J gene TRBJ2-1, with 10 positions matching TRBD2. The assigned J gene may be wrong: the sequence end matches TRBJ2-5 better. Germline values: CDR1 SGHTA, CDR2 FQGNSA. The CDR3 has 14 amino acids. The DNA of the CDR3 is TGTGCCAGCAGCGCCAGACTAGCGGGAGAGACCCAGTACTTC. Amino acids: CASSARLAGETQYF.

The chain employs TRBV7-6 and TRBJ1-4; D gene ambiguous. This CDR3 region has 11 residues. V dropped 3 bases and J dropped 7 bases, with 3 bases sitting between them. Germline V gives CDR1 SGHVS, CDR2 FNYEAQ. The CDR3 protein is CASSFTEKLFF. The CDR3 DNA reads TGTGCCAGCAGCTTCACTGAAAAACTGTTTTTT.

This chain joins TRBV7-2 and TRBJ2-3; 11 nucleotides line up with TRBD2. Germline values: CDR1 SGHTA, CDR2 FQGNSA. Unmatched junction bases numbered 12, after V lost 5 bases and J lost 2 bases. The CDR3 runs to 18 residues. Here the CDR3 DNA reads TGTGCCAGCAGCGTGACGGGACTAGCGGAGGGGTTCACAGATACGCAGTATTTT. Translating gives CASSVTGLAEGFTDTQYF.

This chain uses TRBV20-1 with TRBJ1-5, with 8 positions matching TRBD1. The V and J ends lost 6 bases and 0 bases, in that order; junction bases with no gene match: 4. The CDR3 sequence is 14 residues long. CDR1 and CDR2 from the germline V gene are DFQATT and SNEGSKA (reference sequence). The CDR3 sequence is CSARTGNSNQPQHF. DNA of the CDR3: TGCAGTGCGAGGACAGGGAATAGCAATCAGCCCCAGCATTTT.

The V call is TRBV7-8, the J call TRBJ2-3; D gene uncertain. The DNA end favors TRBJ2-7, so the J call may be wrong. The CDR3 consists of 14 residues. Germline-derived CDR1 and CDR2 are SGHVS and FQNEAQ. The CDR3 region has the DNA TGTGCCAGCAGCTTAGTAATAGGGCTCTACGAGCAGTACTTC. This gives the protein CASSLVIGLYEQYF.

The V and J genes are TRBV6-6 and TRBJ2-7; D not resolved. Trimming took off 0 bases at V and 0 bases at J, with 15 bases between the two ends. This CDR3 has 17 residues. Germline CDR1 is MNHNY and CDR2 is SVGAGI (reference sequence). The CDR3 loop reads CASSYSNRVTISYEQYF. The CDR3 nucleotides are TGTGCCAGCAGTTACTCGAATCGCGTGACCATCTCCTACGAGCAGTACTTC.

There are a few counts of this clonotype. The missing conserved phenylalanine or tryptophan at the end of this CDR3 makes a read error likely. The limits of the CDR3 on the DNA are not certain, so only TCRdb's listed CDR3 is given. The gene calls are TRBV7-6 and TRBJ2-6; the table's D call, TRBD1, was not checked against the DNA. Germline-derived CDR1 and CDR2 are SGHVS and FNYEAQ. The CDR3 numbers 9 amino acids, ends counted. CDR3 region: CASSGTAGP.

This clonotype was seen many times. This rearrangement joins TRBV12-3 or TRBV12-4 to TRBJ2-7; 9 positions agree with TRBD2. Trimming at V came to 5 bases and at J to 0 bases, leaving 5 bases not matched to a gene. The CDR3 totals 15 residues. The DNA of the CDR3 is TGTGCCAGCAGTACCCATAGCGGGAGCTCCTACGAGCAGTACTTC. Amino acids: CASSTHSGSSYEQYF.

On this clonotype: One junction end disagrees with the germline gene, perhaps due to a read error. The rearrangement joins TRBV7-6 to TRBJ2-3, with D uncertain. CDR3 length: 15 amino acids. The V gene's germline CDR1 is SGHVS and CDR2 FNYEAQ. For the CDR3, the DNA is TGTGCCAGCAGCATAGCAGGTTCTAGCACAGATACGCAGTATTTT. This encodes CASSIAGSSTDTQYF.

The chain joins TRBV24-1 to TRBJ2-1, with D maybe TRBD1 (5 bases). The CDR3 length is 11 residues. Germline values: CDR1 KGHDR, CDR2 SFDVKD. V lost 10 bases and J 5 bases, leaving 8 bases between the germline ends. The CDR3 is CATQGNNEQFF. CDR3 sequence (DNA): TGTGCCACTCAGGGAAACAATGAGCAGTTCTTC.

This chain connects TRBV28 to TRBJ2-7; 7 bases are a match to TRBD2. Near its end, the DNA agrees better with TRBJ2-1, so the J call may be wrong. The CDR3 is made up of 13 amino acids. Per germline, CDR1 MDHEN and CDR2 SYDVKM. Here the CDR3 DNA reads TGTGCCAGCACCCCGGGGGGATACAATGAGCAGTTCTTC. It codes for CASTPGGYNEQFF.

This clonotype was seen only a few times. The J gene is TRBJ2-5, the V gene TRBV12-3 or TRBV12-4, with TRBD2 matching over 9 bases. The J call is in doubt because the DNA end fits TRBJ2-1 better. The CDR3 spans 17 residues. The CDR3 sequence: CASSSPRAGGSGDEQFF. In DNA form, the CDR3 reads TGTGCCAGCAGTTCTCCAAGAGCGGGAGGCTCAGGGGATGAGCAGTTCTTC.

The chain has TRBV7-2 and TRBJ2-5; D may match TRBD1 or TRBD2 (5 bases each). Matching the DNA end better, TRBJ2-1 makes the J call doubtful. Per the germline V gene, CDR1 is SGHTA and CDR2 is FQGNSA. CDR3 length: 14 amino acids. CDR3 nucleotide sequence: TGTGCCAGCAGCCCATCCGGGACGGGCAATGAGCAGTTCTTC. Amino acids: CASSPSGTGNEQFF.

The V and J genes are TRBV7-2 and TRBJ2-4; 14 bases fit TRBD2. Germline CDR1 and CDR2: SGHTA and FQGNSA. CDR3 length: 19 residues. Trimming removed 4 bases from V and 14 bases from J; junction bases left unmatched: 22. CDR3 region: CASSSPPGLAGVTKRREYF. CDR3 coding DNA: TGTGCCAGCAGCTCCCCCCCGGGACTAGCGGGAGTTACGAAGAGAAGGGAGTACTTC.

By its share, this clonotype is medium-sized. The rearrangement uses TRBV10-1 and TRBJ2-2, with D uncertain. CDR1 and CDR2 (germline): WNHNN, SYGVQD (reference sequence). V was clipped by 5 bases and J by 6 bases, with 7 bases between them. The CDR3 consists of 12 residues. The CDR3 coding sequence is TGCGCCAGCAGTATAGGTTCCGGGGAGCTGTTTTTT. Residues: CASSIGSGELFF.

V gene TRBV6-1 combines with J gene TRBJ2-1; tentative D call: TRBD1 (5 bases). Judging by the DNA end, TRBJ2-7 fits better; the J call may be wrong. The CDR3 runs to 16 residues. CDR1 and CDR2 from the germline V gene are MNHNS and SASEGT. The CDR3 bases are TGTGCCAGCAGTTCCCTCACTCAGGGCTTCTCCTACGAGCAGTACTTC. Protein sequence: CASSSLTQGFSYEQYF.

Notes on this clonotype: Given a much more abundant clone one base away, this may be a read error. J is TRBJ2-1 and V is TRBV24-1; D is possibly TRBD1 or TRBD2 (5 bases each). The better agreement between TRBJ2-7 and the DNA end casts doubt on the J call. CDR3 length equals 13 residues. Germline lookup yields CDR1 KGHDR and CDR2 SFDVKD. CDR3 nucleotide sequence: TGTGCCACCAGGAAGGGAGCCAGGGATGAGCAGTACTTC. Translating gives CATRKGARDEQYF.

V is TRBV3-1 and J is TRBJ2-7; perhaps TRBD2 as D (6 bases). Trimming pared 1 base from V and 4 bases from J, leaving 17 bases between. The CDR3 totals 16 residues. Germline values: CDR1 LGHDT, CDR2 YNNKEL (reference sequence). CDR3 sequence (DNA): TGTGCCAGCAGCCAAGGGACGGGACTCTATTTTTACGAGCAGTACTTC. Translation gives CASSQGTGLYFYEQYF.

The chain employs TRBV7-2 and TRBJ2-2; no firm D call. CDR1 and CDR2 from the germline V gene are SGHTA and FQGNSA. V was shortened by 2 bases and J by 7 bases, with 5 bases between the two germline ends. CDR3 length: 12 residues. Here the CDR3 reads CASSLIVGELFF. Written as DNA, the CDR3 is TGTGCCAGCAGCTTAATTGTCGGGGAGCTGTTTTTT.

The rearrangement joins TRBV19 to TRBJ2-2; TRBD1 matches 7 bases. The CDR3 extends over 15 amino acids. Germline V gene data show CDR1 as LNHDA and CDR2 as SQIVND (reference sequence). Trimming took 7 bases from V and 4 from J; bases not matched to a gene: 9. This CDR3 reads CASTLTGASTGELFF. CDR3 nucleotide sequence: TGTGCCAGTACCCTTACAGGGGCGAGCACCGGGGAGCTGTTTTTT.

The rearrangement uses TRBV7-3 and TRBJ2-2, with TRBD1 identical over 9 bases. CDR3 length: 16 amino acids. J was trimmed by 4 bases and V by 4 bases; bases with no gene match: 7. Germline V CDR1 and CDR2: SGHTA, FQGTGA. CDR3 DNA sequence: TGTGCCAGCAGCTCTTACAGGGGGCTTGGCACCGGGGAGCTGTTTTTT. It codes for CASSSYRGLGTGELFF. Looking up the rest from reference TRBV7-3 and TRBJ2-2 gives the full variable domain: GAGVSQTPSNKVTEKGKYVELRCDPISGHTALYWYRQSLGQGPEFLIYFQGTGAADDSGLPNDRFFAVRPEGSVSTLKIQRTERGDSAVYLCASSSYRGLGTGELFFGEGSRLTVL.